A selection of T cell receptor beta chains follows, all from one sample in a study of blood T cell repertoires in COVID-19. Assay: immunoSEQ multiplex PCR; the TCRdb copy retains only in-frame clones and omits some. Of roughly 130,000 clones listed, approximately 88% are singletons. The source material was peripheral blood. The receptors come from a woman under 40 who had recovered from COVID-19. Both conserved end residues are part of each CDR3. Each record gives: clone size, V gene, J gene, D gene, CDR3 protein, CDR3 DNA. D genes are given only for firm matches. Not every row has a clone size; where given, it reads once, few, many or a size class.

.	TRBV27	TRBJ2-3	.	CASSPLGRSGVLADTQYF	TGTGCCAGCAGTCCGTTGGGTCGTAGCGGCGTTCTTGCAGATACGCAGTATTTT
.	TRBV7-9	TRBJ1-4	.	CASSSTSPRATNEKLFF	TGTGCCAGCAGCTCAACCTCGCCAAGAGCAACTAATGAAAAACTGTTTTTT
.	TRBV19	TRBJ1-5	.	CASSTSLGQAGWQPQHF	TGTGCCAGTAGTACCTCCTTGGGACAAGCCGGGTGGCAGCCCCAGCATTTT
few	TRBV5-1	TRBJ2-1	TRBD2	CASSRLASGGANEQFF	TGCGCCAGCAGCCGGCTAGCTAGCGGGGGGGCAAATGAGCAGTTCTTC
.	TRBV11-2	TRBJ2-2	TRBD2	CASSSPKGLTGELFF	TGTGCCAGCAGTTCCCCCAAGGGACTAACCGGGGAGCTGTTTTTT
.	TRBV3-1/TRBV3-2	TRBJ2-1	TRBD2	CASSQPRVGAGTSGYNEQFF	TGTGCCAGCAGCCAACCGAGGGTTGGCGCCGGGACTAGCGGTTACAATGAGCAGTTCTTC
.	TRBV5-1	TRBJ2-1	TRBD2	CASSLSGGTYNEQFF	TGCGCCAGCAGCCTCAGCGGGGGGACCTACAATGAGCAGTTCTTC
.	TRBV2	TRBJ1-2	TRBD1	CASSTDREDGYTF	TGTGCCAGCAGTACGGACAGGGAGGATGGCTACACCTTC
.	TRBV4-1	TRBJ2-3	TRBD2	CASSQLTSGVGRGTDTQYF	TGCGCCAGCAGCCAGTTGACTAGCGGGGTTGGCCGTGGCACAGATACGCAGTATTTT
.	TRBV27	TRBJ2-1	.	CASSFKREDREQFF	TGTGCCAGCAGTTTTAAACGAGAGGATCGTGAGCAGTTCTTC
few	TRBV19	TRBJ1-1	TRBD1	CASSTGTGPGAFF	TGTGCCAGTAGTACAGGGACAGGGCCTGGGGCTTTCTTT
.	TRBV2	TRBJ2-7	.	CASSEQGQTYEQYF	TGTGCCAGCAGTGAACAGGGACAAACCTACGAGCAGTACTTC
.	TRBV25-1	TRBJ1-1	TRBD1	CASSETATGDTEAFF	TGTGCCAGCAGTGAGACCGCGACAGGGGATACTGAAGCTTTCTTT
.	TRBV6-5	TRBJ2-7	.	CASSTGRTIGEQYF	TGTGCCAGCAGTACGGGGAGGACAATAGGAGAGCAGTACTTC
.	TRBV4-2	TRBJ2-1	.	CASSQAKRHEQFF	TGTGCCAGCAGCCAAGCTAAGAGGCATGAGCAGTTCTTC
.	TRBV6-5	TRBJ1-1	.	CASSALTGNTEAFF	TGTGCCAGCAGCGCCCTTACAGGGAACACTGAAGCTTTCTTT
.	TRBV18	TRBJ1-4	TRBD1	CASSPGDRVLREKLFF	TGTGCCAGCTCACCAGGGGACAGAGTACTGCGGGAAAAACTGTTTTTT
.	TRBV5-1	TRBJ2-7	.	CASSLETAFPYEQYF	TGCGCCAGCAGCTTGGAAACTGCCTTTCCCTACGAGCAGTACTTC
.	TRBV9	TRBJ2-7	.	CASSVDRELPYEQYF	TGTGCCAGCAGCGTAGACAGGGAGCTACCCTACGAGCAGTACTTC
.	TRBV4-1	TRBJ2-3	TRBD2	CASSQEKGLAGGTDTQYF	TGCGCCAGCAGCCAAGAAAAGGGACTAGCGGGAGGGACAGATACGCAGTATTTT
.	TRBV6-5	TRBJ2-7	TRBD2	CASRPSSGGPYEQYF	TGTGCCAGCAGACCCTCTAGCGGGGGACCCTACGAGCAGTACTTC
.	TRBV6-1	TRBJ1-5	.	CASSDRQGNQPQHF	TGTGCCAGCAGTGATCGGCAGGGGAATCAGCCCCAGCATTTT
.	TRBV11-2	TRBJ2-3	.	CASSSLGLADTQYF	TGTGCCAGCAGCTCCCTTGGGCTCGCAGATACGCAGTATTTT
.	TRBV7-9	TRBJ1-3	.	CASSLALDSSGNTIYF	TGTGCCAGCAGCTTAGCCTTGGACAGCTCTGGAAACACCATATATTTT
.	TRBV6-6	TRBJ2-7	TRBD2	CASSFGLAGTYEQYF	TGTGCCAGCAGTTTCGGACTAGCGGGGACCTACGAGCAGTACTTC
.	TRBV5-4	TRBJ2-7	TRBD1	CASSLGDRGAYEQYF	TGTGCCAGCAGCTTGGGGGACAGGGGAGCCTACGAGCAGTACTTC
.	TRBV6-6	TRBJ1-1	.	CASSPPPGLPMNTEAFF	TGTGCCAGCAGTCCCCCACCCGGACTGCCAATGAACACTGAAGCTTTCTTT
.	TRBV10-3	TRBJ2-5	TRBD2	CAISEGGGRGETQYF	TGTGCCATCAGTGAGGGCGGGGGGAGAGGGGAGACCCAGTACTTC
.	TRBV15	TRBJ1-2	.	CATSRDNNYGYTF	TGTGCCACCAGCAGAGACAATAACTATGGCTACACCTTC
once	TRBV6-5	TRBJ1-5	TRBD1	CASSGTGVNQPQHF	TGTGCCAGCAGCGGGACAGGGGTCAATCAGCCCCAGCATTTT
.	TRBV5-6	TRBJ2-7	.	CASSSGGTGTREQYF	TGTGCCAGCAGCTCGGGAGGGACAGGGACTCGCGAGCAGTACTTC
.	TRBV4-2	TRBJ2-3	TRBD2	CASSPDIAGGPLGTDTQYF	TGTGCCAGCAGCCCCGATATAGCGGGAGGGCCCCTTGGGACAGATACGCAGTATTTT
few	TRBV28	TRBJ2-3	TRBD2	CASSQYSSGGSYTDTQYF	TGTGCCAGCAGCCAATATTCTAGCGGGGGGTCCTACACAGATACGCAGTATTTT
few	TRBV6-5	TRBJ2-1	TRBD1	CASSSGTGNNEQFF	TGTGCCAGCTCATCCGGGACAGGGAACAATGAGCAGTTCTTC
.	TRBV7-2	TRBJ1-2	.	CASSSVGRVAYGYTF	TGTGCCAGCAGCTCCGTTGGCCGGGTAGCCTATGGCTACACCTTC
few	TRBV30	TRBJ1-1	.	CAWSAGVEAFF	TGTGCCTGGAGTGCAGGGGTTGAAGCTTTCTTT
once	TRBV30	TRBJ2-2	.	CAWSVTRGGELFF	TGTGCCTGGAGTGTAACGCGCGGGGGGGAGCTGTTTTTT
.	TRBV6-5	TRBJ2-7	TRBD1	CASSRGTGWTYEQYF	TGTGCCAGCAGTCGAGGGACAGGGTGGACCTACGAGCAGTACTTC
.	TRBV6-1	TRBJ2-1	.	CASSGLSGPSSYNEQFF	TGTGCCAGCAGTGGCTTGAGCGGGCCGAGCTCCTACAATGAGCAGTTCTTC
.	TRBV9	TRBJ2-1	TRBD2	CASGPGGNEQFF	TGTGCCAGCGGCCCGGGGGGAAATGAGCAGTTCTTC
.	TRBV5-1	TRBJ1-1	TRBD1	CASSPTGSNTEAFF	TGCGCCAGCAGCCCGACAGGGAGTAACACTGAAGCTTTCTTT
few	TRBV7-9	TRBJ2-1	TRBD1	CASSPGGQGRYRNEQFF	TGTGCCAGCAGCCCCGGTGGACAGGGTAGATATCGCAATGAGCAGTTCTTC
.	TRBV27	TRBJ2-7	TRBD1	CASAPSAGGNFVYEQYF	TGTGCCAGCGCCCCCTCGGCAGGGGGCAATTTTGTATACGAGCAGTACTTC
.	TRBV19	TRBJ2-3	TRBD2	CASNWGGITDTQYF	TGTGCCAGTAACTGGGGGGGGATTACAGATACGCAGTATTTT
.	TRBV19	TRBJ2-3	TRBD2	CATRGGDTQYF	TGTGCCACCCGGGGGGGGGATACGCAGTATTTT
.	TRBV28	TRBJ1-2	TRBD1	CASSLADRVSGYTF	TGTGCCAGCAGTTTGGCCGACAGGGTCAGCGGCTACACCTTC
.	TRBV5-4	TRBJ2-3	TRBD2	CASSAGTSGGNTQYF	TGTGCCAGCAGCGCCGGGACTAGCGGGGGAAATACGCAGTATTTT
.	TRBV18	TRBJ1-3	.	CASSPGGINTIYF	TGTGCCAGCTCACCAGGGGGCATAAACACCATATATTTT
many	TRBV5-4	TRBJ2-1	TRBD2	CASSLSSGRDYEQFF	TGTGCCAGCAGCTTGTCTAGCGGGAGGGATTATGAGCAGTTCTTC
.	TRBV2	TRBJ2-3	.	CASSELMATQYF	TGTGCCAGCAGTGAATTAATGGCTACGCAGTATTTT
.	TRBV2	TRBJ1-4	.	CASRTNEKLFF	TGTGCCAGCAGGACAAATGAAAAACTGTTTTTT
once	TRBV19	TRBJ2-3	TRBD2	CASSIMASGGSLRTDTQYF	TGTGCCAGTAGTATTATGGCTAGCGGGGGCTCACTCCGCACAGATACGCAGTATTTT
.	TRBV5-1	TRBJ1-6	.	CASSPTLGLEDSPLHF	TGCGCCAGCAGCCCAACCCTCGGGTTAGAGGATTCACCCCTCCACTTT
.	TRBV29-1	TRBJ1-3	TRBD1	CSALDRGRNTIYF	TGCAGCGCGCTCGACAGGGGGAGAAACACCATATATTTT
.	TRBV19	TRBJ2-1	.	CASSISDNEQFF	TGTGCCAGTAGTATATCAGACAATGAGCAGTTCTTC
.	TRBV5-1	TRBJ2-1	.	CASSLGIVGDEQFF	TGCGCCAGCAGCTTGGGGATTGTAGGGGATGAGCAGTTCTTC
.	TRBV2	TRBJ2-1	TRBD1	CASSGMVGQGLRNEQFF	TGTGCCAGCAGCGGGATGGTGGGACAGGGGCTCCGCAATGAGCAGTTCTTC